A single sample gave rise to the 5 T cell receptor beta chains below, sequenced in a study of blood T cell repertoires in COVID-19. Profiled with immunoSEQ multiplex PCR; TCRdb holds only in-frame clones, not every one. The table lists over 250,000 clones, 70% to 90% of them singletons. What was sequenced was peripheral blood. These receptors originate from a woman aged 70-85 years with acute or convalescent COVID-19.

This chain joins TRBV6-5 and TRBJ1-6; D remains ambiguous. Trimming pared 4 bases from V and 3 bases from J, leaving 10 bases between. CDR3 length: 15 residues. CDR1 and CDR2 (germline): MNHEY, SVGAGI. CDR3 nucleotides: TGTGCCAGCAGTTTTCAGGCGCGCTATAATTCACCCCTCCACTTT. Protein product: CASSFQARYNSPLHF.

This clone occurred a few times. This chain connects TRBV2 to TRBJ2-7; the match to TRBD2 covers 8 bases. The junction had 11 bases not matched to a gene; V was cut back by 11 bases and J by 8 bases. The CDR3 consists of 12 residues. Germline assignment: CDR1 SNHLY and CDR2 FYNNEI. The CDR3 DNA reads TGTGCCGGCCGAAGCGGGGGCCTCCAGCAGTACTTC. It encodes CAGRSGGLQQYF.

The table lists this clone with a few counts. The V and J genes are TRBV9 and TRBJ2-7; 10 nucleotides align to TRBD2. The V segment lost 4 bases and the J segment 3 bases; nucleotides outside the gene matches: 10. CDR3 length equals 16 residues. Germline-derived CDR1 and CDR2 are SGDLS and YYNGEE. The CDR3, as DNA: TGTGCCAGCAGCACTAATACCGGGACTAGCGTCTACGAGCAGTACTTC. Translating gives CASSTNTGTSVYEQYF.

The chain has TRBV19 and TRBJ2-5; D not certain. Trimming pared 3 bases from V and 2 bases from J, leaving 4 bases between. The CDR3 has 12 amino acids. CDR1 and CDR2 (germline): LNHDA, SQIVND (reference sequence). The CDR3 DNA is TGTGCCAGTAGTATTCATCAAGAGACCCAGTACTTC. It specifies CASSIHQETQYF.

This clone was seen a single time. The genes are TRBV4-1 and TRBJ2-2; TRBD1 agrees at 7 bases. The ends lost 4 bases at V and 3 bases at J; junction bases unmatched: 8. The CDR3 sequence is 16 residues long. Germline CDR1 and CDR2: MGHRA and YSYEKL. CDR3 coding DNA: TGCGCCAGCAGCCGAACCGGGACAGTAGACACCGGGGAGCTGTTTTTT. Translating gives CASSRTGTVDTGELFF.